The T cell receptor (beta chain) described here comes from a study of cytomegalovirus exposure and HLA in healthy donors (dated by TCRdb to 2017 to 2019). Broadly, across the study: In an earlier analysis of under 600 of the donors, approximately 260 Gb of sequence data and 90 million to 120 million unique TCR beta sequences from about 190 million T cells were reported. Roughly 300 gigabases of sequencing data and approximately 80 million unique TCR sequences were included in an early release covering around 650 HLA-typed donors. Of the 398 genotyped donors, approximately 81% were placed in the genetic ancestry cluster associated with self-reported Caucasian donors. The study was designed to test whether signatures of past pathogen exposure could be identified by cataloging public T cell receptors. The study profiled the T cell repertoires of about 640 subjects by immunosequencing and related them to cytomegalovirus serostatus. Along with the roughly 670-subject first cohort, a separate validation cohort of some 130 different subjects was used. The study combined high-throughput TCR immunosequencing, statistical association of individual TCRs with disease status, and machine learning to predict cytomegalovirus infection status. A later analysis re-analyzed previously published TCR beta repertoires from about 600 donors and added high-resolution HLA genotyping to study TCR occurrence patterns. In the later analysis, no new phenotypic data were used to find candidate immune exposures; instead, reliance was placed on TCR beta sequences and their occurrence across donors. To decide whether each TCR beta V gene segment behaved as functional or pseudogenic, an earlier analysis of some 570 of the donors relied on high-throughput TCR beta sequencing. Donor age, sex, ethnicity and CMV serostatus were collected together with the repertoire data. A later genetic analysis used genome-wide SNP genotypes for about 65% of the 666 donors, treating that subset as a discovery cohort. Every discovery cohort repertoire had been produced on one sequencing platform. HLA typing included class I and class II loci at four-digit resolution. The number of donors typed differed by locus, with roughly 629-640 for A, B, C, DRB1 and DQB1, approximately 500 for DQA1, over 600 for DPA1, and some 450 for DPB1. Roughly 5 DR-DQ haplotypes were handled as single units for association and clustering, since linkage in the cohort was strong. Among about 400 genotyped donors of the cohort, an average of around 240,000 unique TCR beta nucleotide sequences was sequenced per donor, of which about 19% were non-productive.

The cohort consisted of some 670 healthy bone marrow donors. At the time of sampling, every cohort member was nominally healthy, though immune exposures that went unrecorded were likely present. The donor was CMV seropositive and was included in the group of approximately 310 seropositive cohort members. A peripheral blood sample was collected from each donor, and TCR beta sequencing was performed on peripheral blood mononuclear cells. The Qiagen DNeasy Blood Extraction Kit was used to extract genomic DNA from the blood cell samples. A note on this clone: This receptor's antigen is unknown. Base quality data are lacking; no much larger clone is found one base away.

What the study reported, not specific to this receptor: The 87-base-pair reads could not distinguish some IMGT-functional V segments, including TRBV6-2 and TRBV6-3, so those segments were excluded. A few of the identified cytomegalovirus-associated TCR beta chains were confirmed in vitro to be specific for cytomegalovirus antigens. According to a later analysis, TCR association rates differed among HLA loci, with DRB1 alleles showing the most associated TCRs and HLA-C alleles showing the fewest. Assigning TCR associations to individual alleles was difficult when HLA alleles, especially DR and DQ, strongly co-occurred. In a later analysis, HLA-associated TCR beta chains showed more clonal expansion and lower generation probabilities than non-associated chains that were equally common. According to the authors, the approach could potentially be generalized to other disease states and immunological phenotypes. The sequencing pipeline was judged likely to have produced a cluster of highly shared sequence variants as a technical artifact. Presence/absence analyses assumed roughly uniform sequencing depth across donors, an assumption that may not hold. An earlier analysis of 450 to 750 of the donors showed that most TCR beta V segments appeared in productive rearrangements either about 87% or about 30% of the time, which broadly matched IMGT annotations. Because HLA typing was unavailable for some donors at each locus, only the typed subset was used in association tests. Specific HLA alleles were associated with some 15,000 TCR beta sequences at a false discovery rate of 0.05 in a later analysis. CMV serostatus was the only immune exposure information available for the cohort. The classifier was reported to diagnose cytomegalovirus status with high specificity and sensitivity in both the original cohort and the validation cohort. Correlated functional status among segregating V segments might be attributable to linkage disequilibrium, but an unknown experimental factor could not be ruled out. V-gene and J-gene trimming of TCR beta chains was associated with a missense DCLRE1C variant in a later genetic analysis, and the association was replicated in an independent cohort. A further reported finding was that TCR beta sequences accurately predicted the HLA-A and HLA-B alleles for most subjects in the first cohort. Most TCR sequences were observed very rarely across donors, whereas some public TCRs were present in many individuals. Only TCR beta chains were sequenced in this cohort, and the absence of alpha or paired-chain data limited detectable features. A total of about 150 TCR beta chains were listed by the study as associated with cytomegalovirus. Compared with the 666-donor mean, donors in an Asian-associated ancestry cluster had fewer N-insertions in productive TCRs, according to a later genetic analysis. Because counts were too low, roughly 16 rarely observed V segments, including chromosome 9 orphons, were excluded from the earlier analysis of around 640 of the donors. Several of the top co-occurrence clusters appeared to be linked to parvovirus B19, influenza, CMV and Epstein-Barr virus, according to a later analysis. Most CMV-associated TCR beta chains appeared to be HLA-restricted in a later analysis, and the HLA associations seemed to be driven largely by CMV exposure.

The library was produced with the immunoSEQ multiplex PCR assay. A mixture of 60 forward primers for TCR Vbeta segments and 13 reverse primers for TCR Jbeta segments was used in the multiplex PCR. The CDR3 region of rearranged TCR beta genes was amplified from genomic DNA with a multiplex PCR assay. On the Illumina HiSeq System, the amplified TCR beta libraries were sequenced as 87-base-pair reads. The source study handled its data this way. Across the 700 or so repertoires, a later analysis counted roughly 84 million unique TCR beta chains, about 10 million of which were shared by at least two donors. A nearest-neighbor algorithm error-corrected the raw reads and collapsed the reads into unique sequences, merging closely related sequences to remove PCR and sequencing errors. To assign V, D and J gene segments, CDR3 sequences were aligned to IMGT reference sequences. For a sequence to be retained, a match of at least six nucleotides was required to both a V gene segment and a J gene segment. Rearrangements were called productive when the CDR3 lacked stop codons and stayed in frame with V and J; all others were non-productive. Following IMGT convention, CDR3 was defined as the stretch from the second conserved V-encoded cysteine up to the conserved J-encoded phenylalanine. The earlier analysis of 450 to 750 of the donors excluded any sequence lacking an unambiguous match to a single V gene segment. In an earlier analysis of 500 to 750 of the donors, V segments were called functional above 56.7% productive rearrangements and were called segregating when the between-donor standard deviation exceeded 5%. A statistical classification framework was developed to diagnose cytomegalovirus status using the catalog of TCR beta chain sequences. In a later analysis, TCR nucleotide sequences were compared against IMGT/GENE-DB human TR gene sequences so that V and J genes could be assigned. A later analysis assigned CDR3 sequences and most-parsimonious VDJ recombination scenarios with the TCRdist pipeline. In a later analysis, every TCR beta chain was defined by the combination of its CDR3 amino acid sequence and its V-gene family, and reads without a unique V-gene family were dropped. As a way to deal with suspected cross-contamination and a sequencing artifact, a later analysis dropped 450 to 700 nucleotide sequences that were highly shared and had low generation probability. A later analysis calculated a clonal expansion index for each public chain from normalized within-repertoire ranks of inferred template counts. Generation probabilities in a later analysis came from a VDJ recombination model fitted to out-of-frame rearrangements, and those results were checked against IGoR. In a later analysis, hypergeometric tests were used to score TCR-TCR, TCR-HLA and TCR-CMV co-occurrence, with a repertoire-size bias correction applied to TCR pairs. False discovery rates were estimated in a later analysis by permuting HLA or CMV assignments 20 times. A later analysis grouped co-occurring TCRs with DBSCAN, adding TCRdist sequence similarity when clustering within HLA-allele-positive subsets. Co-occurrence clustering excluded repertoires with fewer than 30,000 or more than 120,000 public chains, plus five with anomalous nucleotide sharing. TCRdb took over this immuneACCESS table, retaining in-frame rearrangements with V and J assigned. Such tables are incomplete; in checked studies, under half of the missing clones stem from an unresolved V gene, and the remainder is unexplained. From that table come the V and J calls and clone size; the DNA was used to work out D and trimming. The sample yields some 120,000 clones; roughly 62% were counted once. Jointly, the top ten make up roughly 1.6% of the sample.

Trimming leaves V shorter by 5 bases and J shorter by 5 bases, with the junction holding 8 bases beyond the gene matches. CDR1 is given as SGHAT and CDR2 as FQNNGV, both from the germline V gene. The CDR3 covers 14 residues, taking in both the cysteine and the phenylalanine. The retained sequence is limited to the CDR3, 42 bases, with the frame set at the first base. Sequencing used PBMCs. The chain is assembled from TRBV11-2 and TRBJ1-1, with 7 bases aligning to TRBD1. The source is a man in his thirties or forties in good health and CMV-seropositive. The DNA sequence follows: TGTGCCAGCAGCCTGAGACAGGGAAGTACTGAAGCTTTCTTT. Translated, it gives CASSLRQGSTEAFF.